Included here is one T cell receptor (beta chain) sequence, with context. The sample is drawn from a study of blood T cell repertoires in COVID-19. In the study overall: Some COVID-19 samples were acute and others convalescent; all came from the United States, Italy and Spain. T cells, B-cell-depleted T cells, or PBMCs provided the cDNA or gDNA that served as material.

Authors' processing steps: Estimated nucleated cell counts came from reference gene primer amplification. Assay used: immunoSEQ multiplex PCR; TCRdb lists only in-frame clones, some missing. V and J calls and clone size are copied from that table; D and trimming were computed from the DNA. The repertoire includes about 150,000 clones, 75% to 85% of them detected once, and under 0.75% sits in the top ten. Germline V gives CDR1 SGHDN, CDR2 FVKESK. The ends were cut back, 4 bases at V and 7 bases at J, with 18 bases in the middle. The CDR3 extends over 15 amino acids. This clonotype was sampled from a man in his fifties or sixties with acute or convalescent COVID-19. The specimen was peripheral blood. The rearrangement uses TRBV14 and TRBJ2-3, with D possibly being TRBD2 (5 bases). The CDR3 reads CASSPTGLLFHTQYF. The CDR3 DNA sequence: TGTGCCAGCAGCCCCACCGGACTTCTGTTCCATACGCAGTATTTT. Variable domain in full (rest from reference TRBV14 and TRBJ2-3): EAGVTQFPSHSVIEKGQTVTLRCDPISGHDNLYWYRRVMGKEIKFLLHFVKESKQDESGMPNNRFLAERTGGTYSTLKVQPAELEDSGVYFCASSPTGLLFHTQYFGPGTRLTVL.